Listed below are T cell receptor beta chains from one sample, sequenced in a study of blood T cells in healthy people across ages. TCRdb reanalysed the 5' RACE reads using MiXCR and keeps one entry per CDR3 protein. This sample has about 760,000 distinct CDR3 sequences, with 56% found just once. Sequencing was performed on blood. Receptor source: a man between 35 and 55 years old in good health. The CDR3 runs from the conserved cysteine through the conserved F or W. Size values are once, few and many counts, or a class for expanded clones, and some rows have none.

V gene	J gene	clone size	CDR3 protein
TRBV7-2	TRBJ2-7	NA	CASSLTPGTSYEQYF
TRBV5-1	TRBJ2-5	NA	CASSLERGAGLRNEQYF
TRBV7-2	NA	NA	CASSLQGLAGHNEQYF
TRBV27	TRBJ1-2	NA	CASSFLDRANYGYTF
TRBV5-8	NA	NA	CASSSGSWTVKNIQYF
TRBV3-1	TRBJ2-1	few	CASSHYADHNEQFF
TRBV12-3/TRBV12-4	TRBJ2-1	NA	CASTIHSGAPSYNEQFF
TRBV6-2/TRBV6-3	TRBJ2-2	NA	CASSYRPMNTGELFF
TRBV9	TRBJ2-1	NA	CASSFRLGGDEQFF
TRBV6-5	TRBJ2-1	NA	CATFTINEQFF
TRBV29-1	TRBJ1-4	NA	CSVVLAEKLFF
TRBV6-5	TRBJ2-5	few	CASSSRTGAVQETQYF
TRBV9	TRBJ2-2	NA	CASSVAVSGLNTGELFF
TRBV20-1	TRBJ2-1	NA	CSASYVTSNYNEQFF
TRBV20-1	TRBJ2-5	few	CSASAQQETQYF
TRBV7-2	TRBJ2-2	NA	CASSLWTENTGELFF
TRBV9	NA	NA	CASSGLTGADIQYF
TRBV29-1	TRBJ2-7	NA	CSVVRSSYEQYF
TRBV29-1	TRBJ1-2	NA	CSVQGGVNYGYTF
TRBV29-1	TRBJ2-7	NA	CSVVTQGAYEQYF
TRBV12-3/TRBV12-4	TRBJ2-3	NA	CASIPSGTPDTQYF
TRBV25-1	TRBJ2-7	NA	CASSEPGGFGEQYF
TRBV10-3	TRBJ2-3	few	CAIRPGSSDTQYF
TRBV29-1	TRBJ1-2	NA	CSVEDPRNYGYTF
TRBV28	TRBJ1-4	once	CASRGGAVKEKLFF
TRBV10-3	TRBJ2-3	few	CAISRAGGRLDTQYF